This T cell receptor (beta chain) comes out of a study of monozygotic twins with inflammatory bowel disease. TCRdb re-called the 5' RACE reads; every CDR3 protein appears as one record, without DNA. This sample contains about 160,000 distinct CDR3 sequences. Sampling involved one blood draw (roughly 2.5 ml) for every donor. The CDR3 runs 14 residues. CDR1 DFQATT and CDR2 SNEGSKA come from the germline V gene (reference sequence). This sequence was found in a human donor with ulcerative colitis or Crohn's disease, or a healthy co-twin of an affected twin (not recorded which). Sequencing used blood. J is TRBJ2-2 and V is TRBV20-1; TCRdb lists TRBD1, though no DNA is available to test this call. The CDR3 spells CSAGRTTNTGELFF.